The text below deals with one T cell receptor (beta chain). This entry belongs to a study of blood T cell repertoires in COVID-19. Authors' methods: Amplifying reference gene primers gave estimates of nucleated cell counts. Measured with immunoSEQ multiplex PCR; TCRdb has only the in-frame clones, and not every one. That table is the source of V, J and clone size, and D and trimming were worked out from the DNA. The table has tens of thousands of clones, approximately 83% seen once; the top ten hold more than 2%. CDR3 length: 13 amino acids. Germline-derived CDR1 and CDR2 are KGHSH and LQKENI. V lost 4 bases to trimming and J lost 3 bases; unmatched junction nucleotides: 2.

The chain combines TRBV18 with TRBJ2-7; 8 bases line up with TRBD1. Sample: peripheral blood. The sequence came from a woman in her sixties or seventies with acute or convalescent COVID-19. The CDR3 nucleotides read TGTGCCAGCTCACAAGGACAGGGCTACGAGCAGTACTTC. This codes for CASSQGQGYEQYF.